The present entry profiles one T cell receptor (beta chain) with its context. Its antigen is undetermined. This sample stems from a study of Ad26.COV2.S vaccination and SARS-CoV-2 variants. Turning to the study itself: The authors gave Ad26.COV2.S intramuscularly, either once or twice 56 days apart.

The study, taken as a whole, reports: Vaccinees displayed broader spike-specific TCR repertoires than placebo recipients. Substantial breadth was reported for post-vaccination spike-specific CD8+ and CD4+ T cells.

Measured with immunoSEQ multiplex PCR; TCRdb has only the in-frame clones, and not every one. The data contain roughly 500,000 clones, around nine tenths of them seen just once; the ten biggest clones take up about 13%. The treatment was: 15 to 20 received Ad26.COV2.S at low or high dose, single or two shots; five or six received placebo; per-sample allocation not given. Vaccine and placebo recipients were sampled on day 63 after the first injection. An Ad26 vector that expressed Wuhan-strain SARS-CoV-2 spike constituted the vaccine. The CDR3 loop spans 15 amino acids. The germline CDR1 and CDR2 sequences are SGHTA and FQGNSA. Trimming pared 5 bases from V and 0 bases from J, leaving 11 bases between.

The sequence was collected from a person aged 18-65 years who received the Ad26.COV2.S COVID-19 vaccine or a placebo. The chain links TRBV7-2 to TRBJ1-5; D gene unclear. The sequenced sample was peripheral blood, obtained in a trial of Ad26.COV2.S vaccine versus placebo. The CDR3, as DNA: TGTGCCAGCAGCCCGGGTTGGGGTAGCAATCAGCCCCAGCATTTT. As protein: CASSPGWGSNQPQHF.